This T cell receptor (beta chain) was sequenced during a study of blood T cell repertoires in COVID-19. This CDR3 has 14 amino acids. Between the trimmed V and J ends, which lost 6 bases and 0 bases, there was a span of 8 bases. The germline CDR1 and CDR2 sequences are MNHEY and SVGAGI. In the original workflow: Estimation of nucleated cell counts was performed using reference gene primer amplification. The method was immunoSEQ multiplex PCR; TCRdb's version includes in-frame clones alone and lacks a portion of them. Clonal size and the V and J genes are those of that table, whereas D and trimming came from the DNA. This table holds approximately 190,000 clones, about 81% found once.

The sequence was collected from a man aged 30 to 45 with active or convalescent COVID-19. The chain recombines TRBV6-5 with TRBJ2-2, with D perhaps matching TRBD2 (5 bases). Sequenced material: peripheral blood. CDR3 nucleotide sequence: TGTGCCAGCAGACTAGGAGCGAACACCGGGGAGCTGTTTTTT. Its translation: CASRLGANTGELFF.